Listed here are 12 T cell receptor beta chains from one sample, sequenced in a study of blood T cell repertoires in COVID-19 (dated by TCRdb to between 2020 and 2021). The library was produced with the immunoSEQ multiplex PCR assay. The immuneACCESS repertoire file appears here via TCRdb, limited to in-frame rearrangements. These files lack a portion of the clones; in checked studies, under half of the deficit traces to unresolved V genes, and the cause of the others is not known. The table for this sample lists roughly 150,000 clones; around 82% of them were counted only once. The top ten clonotypes cover over 5% of the sample. The sample comprised PBMCs or T cells enriched from blood (not recorded which). All receptors derive from a woman aged 45-65 years who had recovered from COVID-19.

The rearrangement joins TRBV9 to TRBJ1-2, with D possibly being TRBD1 (6 bases). The V gene lost 7 bases and the J gene lost 8 bases, with 12 bases spanning the gap. The CDR3 length is 11 residues. In germline, CDR1 is SGDLS, CDR2 YYNGEE. CDR3 amino acids: CASGGRGGYTF. CDR3 DNA: TGTGCCAGCGGCGGCAGGGGCGGCTACACCTTC.

The chain combines TRBV5-1 with TRBJ1-6; possibly TRBD1 for D (5 bases). The ends were cut back, 3 bases at V and 8 bases at J, with 12 bases in the middle. The germline gives CDR1 SGHRS, CDR2 YFSETQ. The CDR3 loop spans 14 amino acids. The CDR3 DNA follows: TGCGCCAGCAGCTGGGACTGGCCCGATTCACCCCTCCACTTT. Amino acids: CASSWDWPDSPLHF.

V usage is TRBV7-8 and J usage is TRBJ1-1, with D possibly matching TRBD1 (6 bases). The V end was cut by 5 bases, the J end by 4 bases, with 26 bases between. The CDR3 contains 18 residues. Germline V lookup: CDR1 SGHVS, CDR2 FQNEAQ. The CDR3, as DNA: TGTGCCAGCAGCCTTGGGGGCAGGGGATCCCCCTGGGGCACTGAAGCTTTCTTT. Amino acid sequence: CASSLGGRGSPWGTEAFF.

The genes are TRBV13 and TRBJ1-4; 7 bases match TRBD1. Germline V gene lookup returns CDR1 PRHDT and CDR2 FYEKMQ (reference sequence). This CDR3 region has 16 residues. The V and J ends lost 4 bases and 6 bases, in that order; junction bases with no gene match: 11. The CDR3 region has the DNA TGTGCCAGCAGCTCTTCTGGACAGGCAGGGTATGAAAAACTGTTTTTT. This translates into CASSSSGQAGYEKLFF.

This clone has a single count. This chain uses TRBV3-1 (or the pseudogene TRBV3-2) with TRBJ2-5, with D tentatively TRBD2 (5 bases). This CDR3 has 15 residues. Germline V gene lookup returns CDR1 LGHDT and CDR2 YNNKEL (reference sequence). V gave up 0 bases and J gave up 1 base, with 9 bases separating them. The chain's CDR3 is CASSQDYAGQETQYF. Here the CDR3 DNA reads TGTGCCAGCAGCCAAGACTATGCGGGCCAAGAGACCCAGTACTTC.

The CDR3 DNA follows: TGTGCCACCAGTGACAACGACAGGTCCACTGAAGCTTTCTTT. Translation gives CATSDNDRSTEAFF. This rearrangement joins TRBV24-1 to TRBJ1-1; possibly TRBD1 for D (6 bases). V lost 4 bases and J lost 4, with 12 bases in between. Per the germline V gene, CDR1 is KGHDR and CDR2 is SFDVKD. This CDR3 is 14 amino acids long.

The chain has TRBV2 and TRBJ1-3; the D is unclear. This CDR3 has 15 amino acids. Germline-derived CDR1 and CDR2 are SNHLY and FYNNEI. V lost 4 bases to trimming and J lost 0 bases, with 10 bases between them. The CDR3 nucleotides read TGTGCCAGCAGTGTTAGACTGAACTCTGGAAACACCATATATTTT. Translation gives CASSVRLNSGNTIYF.

The V gene is TRBV5-8, the J gene TRBJ1-5, with unresolved D. The CDR3 consists of 14 residues. V was cut by 0 bases and J by 4 bases, with 8 bases left in between. Germline lookup yields CDR1 SGHTS and CDR2 YDEGEE. The CDR3 protein is CASSLGGGNQPQHF. CDR3 sequence (DNA): TGTGCCAGCAGCTTGGGGGGAGGGAATCAGCCCCAGCATTTT. Together with reference TRBV5-8 and TRBJ1-5, the CDR3 gives the full variable domain: EAGVTQSPTHLIKTRGQQATLRCSPISGHTSVYWYQQALGLGLQFLLWYDEGEERNRGNFPPRFSGRQFPNYSSELNVNALELEDSALYLCASSLGGGNQPQHFGDGTRLSIL.

This clone has a handful of counts. The gene calls are TRBV27 and TRBJ2-7; D is uncertain. Looked up from germline, CDR1 is MNHEY and CDR2 is SMNVEV (reference sequence). V lost 5 bases to trimming and J lost 3 bases, with 17 bases between them. The CDR3 sequence is 15 residues long. As DNA, the CDR3 is TGTGCCAGCAGTCCGAGGTATCGAGGTGGCTACGAGCAGTACGTC. Its translation: CASSPRYRGGYEQYV.

The chain links TRBV3-1 (or the pseudogene TRBV3-2) to TRBJ1-2, with 7 nucleotides matching TRBD1. The J segment lost 7 bases and the V segment lost 4 bases, leaving 3 bases of the junction unmatched. The length of the CDR3 is 12 residues. From germline, CDR1 is LGHDT and CDR2 YNNKEL (reference sequence). The CDR3, as DNA: TGTGCCAGCAGCCCGGGGACAGCTGGCTACACCTTC. It is translated as CASSPGTAGYTF.

The J gene is TRBJ1-1, the V gene TRBV10-3, with 9 bases matching TRBD1. CDR3 length: 16 amino acids. V lost 4 bases and J lost 5; bases outside the gene matches: 11. Germline assignment: CDR1 ENHRY and CDR2 SYGVKD. CDR3 protein: CAISVRQGVGGTEAFF. DNA for the CDR3: TGTGCCATCAGTGTTCGACAGGGGGTTGGAGGGACTGAAGCTTTCTTT.

This rearrangement joins TRBV19 to TRBJ2-7; 9 bases match TRBD1. The V gene end was trimmed by 5 bases and the J gene end by 3 bases; junction bases not matched to a gene: 8. CDR3 length: 15 amino acids. The germline gives CDR1 LNHDA, CDR2 SQIVND (reference sequence). The CDR3 region is CASSPRTGAGYEQYF. DNA of the CDR3: TGTGCCAGTAGTCCCCGGACAGGGGCCGGCTACGAGCAGTACTTC.